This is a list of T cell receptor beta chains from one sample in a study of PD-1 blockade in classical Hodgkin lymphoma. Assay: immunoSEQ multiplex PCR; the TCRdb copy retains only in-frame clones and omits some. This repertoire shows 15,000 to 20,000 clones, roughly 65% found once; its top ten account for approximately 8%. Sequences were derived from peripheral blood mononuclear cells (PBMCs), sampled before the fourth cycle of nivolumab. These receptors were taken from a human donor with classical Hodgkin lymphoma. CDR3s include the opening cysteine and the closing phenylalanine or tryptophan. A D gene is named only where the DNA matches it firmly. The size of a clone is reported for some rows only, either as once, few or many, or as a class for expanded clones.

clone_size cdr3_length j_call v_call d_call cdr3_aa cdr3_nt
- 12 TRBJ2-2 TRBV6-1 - CASRTNTGELFF TGTGCCAGCAGGACGAACACCGGGGAGCTGTTTTTT
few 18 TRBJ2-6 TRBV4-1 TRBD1 CASSPGQGKGSGANVLTF TGCGCCAGCAGCCCTGGACAGGGGAAAGGCTCTGGGGCCAACGTCCTGACTTTC
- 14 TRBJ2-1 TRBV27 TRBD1 CASSLFVTGYEQFF TGTGCCAGCAGTTTGTTCGTGACAGGGTACGAGCAGTTCTTC
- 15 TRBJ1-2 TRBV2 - CASRIGRPVPYGYTF TGTGCCAGCAGGATTGGACGCCCGGTCCCCTATGGCTACACCTTC
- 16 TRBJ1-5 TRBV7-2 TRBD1 CASSRSGGELNQPQHF TGTGCCAGCAGCAGGTCAGGGGGGGAGCTCAATCAGCCCCAGCATTTT
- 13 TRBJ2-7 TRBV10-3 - CAIAPTETYEQYF TGTGCCATAGCCCCCACAGAGACCTACGAGCAGTACTTC
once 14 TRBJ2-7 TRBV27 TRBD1 CASSSGTEFYEQYF TGTGCCAGCAGTTCAGGGACAGAATTCTACGAGCAGTACTTC
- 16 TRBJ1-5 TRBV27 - CASSPIGGAGDQPQHF TGTGCCAGCAGCCCAATAGGGGGGGCCGGGGACCAGCCCCAGCATTTT
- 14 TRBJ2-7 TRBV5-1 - CASYDPGVSYEQYF TGCGCCAGCTACGATCCGGGGGTCTCCTACGAGCAGTACTTC
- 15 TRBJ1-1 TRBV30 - CAWSDMSRDSTEAFF TGTGCCTGGAGCGATATGAGCAGGGATTCCACTGAAGCTTTCTTT
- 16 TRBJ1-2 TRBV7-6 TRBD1 CASSLDRGLDPYGYTF TGTGCCAGCAGCTTAGATAGGGGGCTAGATCCCTATGGCTACACCTTC
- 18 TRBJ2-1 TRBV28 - CASSLYEPFSVGVDEQFF TGTGCCAGCAGTTTATACGAACCCTTTAGCGTGGGGGTCGATGAGCAGTTCTTC
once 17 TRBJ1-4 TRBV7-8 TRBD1 CASSLVFWGTGGIELFF TGTGCCAGCAGCTTAGTATTTTGGGGGACAGGGGGGATAGAACTGTTTTTT
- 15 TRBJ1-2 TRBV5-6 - CASEVFSRKTYGYTF TGTGCCAGCGAAGTGTTCAGTCGAAAGACCTATGGCTACACCTTC
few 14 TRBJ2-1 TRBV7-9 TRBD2 CASSLSSGSHEQFF TGTGCCAGCAGCTTATCTAGCGGGAGTCATGAGCAGTTCTTC
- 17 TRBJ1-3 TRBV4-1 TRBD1 CASSQDSDRVSRDTIYF TGCGCCAGCAGCCAAGACTCTGACAGGGTATCGAGGGACACCATATATTTT
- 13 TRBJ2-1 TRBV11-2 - CASSPHQDSEQFF TGTGCCAGCAGCCCTCATCAGGACAGCGAGCAGTTCTTC